A single sample gave rise to the 29 T cell receptor beta chains below, sequenced in a study of cytomegalovirus exposure and HLA in healthy donors. Researchers ran the PCR with 60 Vbeta and 13 Jbeta primers. Sequencing was performed with immunoSEQ multiplex PCR; in TCRdb, only in-frame clones are kept and a portion is missing. This sample has more than 80,000 clones, with around nine tenths found just once. The specimen sequenced was PBMCs. The receptors were sampled from a man between 25 and 39 years old in good health and CMV-seropositive.

V and J are TRBV28 and TRBJ2-3; D possibly corresponds to TRBD1 (6 bases). Trimming took 5 bases from V and 3 from J, leaving 15 bases between them. The CDR3 runs 15 residues. From germline, CDR1 is MDHEN and CDR2 SYDVKM. CDR3 residues: CASSPRGRGTDTQYF. CDR3 coding DNA: TGTGCCAGCAGTCCCCGCGGCAGGGGAACAGATACGCAGTATTTT. Full variable domain (remainder filled in from reference TRBV28 and TRBJ2-3): DVKVTQSSRYLVKRTGEKVFLECVQDMDHENMFWYRQDPGLGLRLIYFSYDVKMKEKGDIPEGYSVSREKKERFSLILESASTNQTSMYLCASSPRGRGTDTQYFGPGTRLTVL.

This rearrangement joins TRBV6-4 to TRBJ2-6; D ambiguous. Trimming removed 0 bases from V and 1 base from J, with 4 bases in between. This CDR3 contains 15 residues. CDR1 and CDR2 from the germline V gene are MRHNA and SNTAGT. The CDR3 nucleotides read TGTGCCAGCAGTGACTCGAGGTCTGGGGCCAACGTCCTGACTTTC. Encoded protein: CASSDSRSGANVLTF.

In nucleotides, the CDR3 is TGTGCCAGCAGTCCCGGGGGAGGCACCTACGAGCAGTACTTC. Translating gives CASSPGGGTYEQYF. The chain links TRBV28 to TRBJ2-7; D possibly corresponds to TRBD2 (6 bases). Germline lookup yields CDR1 MDHEN and CDR2 SYDVKM. The ends were cut back, 5 bases at V and 2 bases at J, with 13 bases in the middle. There are 14 residues in the CDR3.

The gene calls are TRBV19 and TRBJ1-2; maybe TRBD1 (5 bases). Per the germline V gene, CDR1 is LNHDA and CDR2 is SQIVND (reference sequence). V shed 2 bases and J shed 11 bases, with 15 bases lying between them. CDR3 size: 13 residues. In DNA form, the CDR3 reads TGTGCCAGTAGTATAACAGCCACGGGGGGGTACACCTTC. This encodes CASSITATGGYTF.

The chain has TRBV28 and TRBJ2-3; 11 bases map to TRBD2. There are 13 residues in the CDR3. Per germline, CDR1 MDHEN and CDR2 SYDVKM. The V and J ends lost 11 bases and 3 bases, in that order; junction bases with no gene match: 4. The CDR3 protein is CAHRLAGTDTQYF. The CDR3 DNA reads as TGTGCCCACCGACTAGCGGGGACAGATACGCAGTATTTT.

This clone was seen a single time. The chain joins TRBV30 to TRBJ2-5; D is perhaps TRBD2 (6 bases). V was shortened by 1 base and J by 4 bases, with 16 bases between the two germline ends. The CDR3 spans 15 residues. CDR1 GTSNPN and CDR2 SVGIG come from the germline V gene (reference sequence). CDR3 sequence: CAWSAASGVGETQYF. For the CDR3, the DNA is TGTGCCTGGAGTGCAGCGTCGGGGGTCGGAGAGACCCAGTACTTC.

The rearrangement uses TRBV5-1 and TRBJ2-1; TRBD2 aligns across 7 bases. V lost 4 bases to trimming and J lost 9 bases; unmatched junction nucleotides: 13. Germline-derived CDR1 and CDR2 are SGHRS and YFSETQ. The CDR3 consists of 15 residues. CDR3 sequence: CASSPQAGPVSEQFF. The CDR3 DNA is TGCGCCAGCAGCCCCCAAGCGGGACCGGTCAGTGAGCAGTTCTTC. The full variable domain, with the rest looked up from reference TRBV5-1 and TRBJ2-1, is KAGVTQTPRYLIKTRGQQVTLSCSPISGHRSVSWYQQTPGQGLQFLFEYFSETQRNKGNFPGRFSGRQFSNSRSEMNVSTLELGDSALYLCASSPQAGPVSEQFFGPGTRLTVL.

The CDR3 bases are TGTGCCAGCTCACCAGAGACAGGGGGGCAAGGCTATGGCTACACCTTC. It codes for CASSPETGGQGYGYTF. V usage is TRBV18 and J usage is TRBJ1-2; 9 bases agree with TRBD1. The CDR3 runs to 16 residues. Germline CDR1 reads KGHSH; CDR2 reads LQKENI. J gave up 4 bases and V 2 bases, and 8 bases lay outside the gene matches.

The chain links TRBV29-1 to TRBJ1-5; TRBD1 matches 10 bases. This CDR3 is built from 14 residues. V gave up 4 bases and J gave up 6 bases; unmatched junction bases: 6. Germline V CDR1 and CDR2: SQVTM, ANQGSEA. For the CDR3, the DNA is TGCAGCGTTGGGGAGACAGGGGGCGGTCAGCCCCAGCATTTT. Its translation: CSVGETGGGQPQHF.

The chain is built from TRBV25-1 and TRBJ2-6; D is uncertain. Germline values: CDR1 MGHDK, CDR2 SYGVNS. V was pared by 7 bases and J by 4 bases, with 11 bases between. This CDR3 contains 14 residues. Here the CDR3 reads CASKGARGANVLTF. DNA for the CDR3: TGTGCCAGCAAAGGAGCCAGAGGGGCCAACGTCCTGACTTTC.

This sequence joins TRBV5-4 and TRBJ2-1, with 15 bases fitting TRBD2. Germline lookup yields CDR1 SGHNT and CDR2 YYREEE (reference sequence). The CDR3 is 20 residues long. V dropped 4 bases and J dropped 0; count of bases not matched to a gene: 11. CDR3: CASSKYPGLAGGRSYNEQFF. The CDR3, as DNA: TGTGCCAGCAGCAAATATCCGGGACTAGCGGGAGGACGCTCCTACAATGAGCAGTTCTTC.

The chain couples TRBV30 to TRBJ2-1; TRBD1 matches 12 bases. CDR3 size: 13 residues. V was clipped by 8 bases and J by 4 bases; unmatched bases: 3. In germline, CDR1 is GTSNPN, CDR2 SVGIG (reference sequence). CDR3 loop: CARGQGAYNEQFF. The CDR3 DNA sequence: TGTGCCCGGGGACAGGGGGCTTACAATGAGCAGTTCTTC. The full variable domain, with the rest looked up from reference TRBV30 and TRBJ2-1, is SQTIHQWPATLVQPVGSPLSLECTVEGTSNPNLYWYRQAAGRGLQLLFYSVGIGQISSEVPQNLSASRPQDRQFILSSKKLLLSDSGFYLCARGQGAYNEQFFGPGTRLTVL.

The chain links TRBV5-1 to TRBJ2-7; 7 bases fit TRBD1. CDR1 is SGHRS, CDR2 YFSETQ, per germline. The CDR3 totals 15 residues. V lost 0 bases and J lost 4; bases outside the gene matches: 7. CDR3 loop: CASSLDWDRLYEQYF. DNA of the CDR3: TGCGCCAGCAGCTTGGATTGGGACAGACTTTACGAGCAGTACTTC.

The V gene is TRBV4-1, the J gene TRBJ2-7, with 10 positions matching TRBD2. The germline gives CDR1 MGHRA, CDR2 YSYEKL. The CDR3 totals 15 residues. V trimming: 4 bases; J trimming: 0 bases; junction bases outside the gene matches: 3. The CDR3 spells CASSRGLADSYEQYF. DNA of the CDR3: TGCGCCAGCAGCCGAGGACTAGCGGACTCCTACGAGCAGTACTTC.

The chain carries TRBV6-1 and TRBJ2-5, with a weak D call TRBD1 (5 bases). The end of the DNA is better explained by TRBJ2-7, so the J call may be wrong. The length of the CDR3 is 15 residues. Germline assignment: CDR1 MNHNS and CDR2 SASEGT. CDR3 amino acids: CASRGWTYSTYEQYF. CDR3 coding DNA: TGTGCCAGCAGGGGTTGGACATACTCAACCTACGAGCAGTACTTC.

V usage is TRBV7-8 and J usage is TRBJ1-2, with 10 nucleotides matching TRBD1. The J segment lost 6 bases and the V segment lost 5 bases, leaving 3 bases of the junction unmatched. Germline V lookup: CDR1 SGHVS, CDR2 FQNEAQ. The CDR3 extends over 13 amino acids. CDR3 protein: CASSVGTGDGYTF. The CDR3 nucleotides are TGTGCCAGCAGCGTAGGGACAGGGGATGGCTACACCTTC.

This chain connects TRBV19 to TRBJ2-5, with TRBD1 matching over 10 bases. V lost 6 bases and J lost 3; bases outside the gene matches: 7. CDR3 length: 15 amino acids. The germline CDR1 and CDR2 sequences are LNHDA and SQIVND (reference sequence). CDR3 nucleotides: TGTGCCAGTAGGATGGGACAGGGGTTCGAAGAGACCCAGTACTTC. Its protein is CASRMGQGFEETQYF.

The rearrangement joins TRBV7-9 to TRBJ1-1; TRBD1 matches at 8 bases. The V gene's germline CDR1 is SEHNR and CDR2 FQNEAQ (reference sequence). CDR3 size: 14 residues. The V and J ends lost 3 bases and 4 bases, in that order; junction bases with no gene match: 4. CDR3 sequence (DNA): TGTGCCAGCAGCTTGCAGGGGGCCGTCACTGAAGCTTTCTTT. Its translation is CASSLQGAVTEAFF. Complete variable domain (other parts from reference TRBV7-9 and TRBJ1-1): DTGVSQNPRHKITKRGQNVTFRCDPISEHNRLYWYRQTLGQGPEFLTYFQNEAQLEKSRLLSDRFSAERPKGSFSTLEIQRTEQGDSAMYLCASSLQGAVTEAFFGQGTRLTVV.

The rearrangement uses TRBV5-1 and TRBJ1-1; weak D call: TRBD1 (5 bases). The V gene's germline CDR1 is SGHRS and CDR2 YFSETQ. This CDR3 has 14 amino acids. Trimming took off 4 bases at V and 3 bases at J, with 13 bases between the two ends. The CDR3 DNA follows: TGCGCCAGCAGCCAGCAGGGTGCGCACACTGAAGCTTTCTTT. The encoded protein is CASSQQGAHTEAFF. Full variable domain (rest looked up from reference TRBV5-1 and TRBJ1-1): KAGVTQTPRYLIKTRGQQVTLSCSPISGHRSVSWYQQTPGQGLQFLFEYFSETQRNKGNFPGRFSGRQFSNSRSEMNVSTLELGDSALYLCASSQQGAHTEAFFGQGTRLTVV.

This clone was counted only a few times. The rearrangement joins TRBV5-1 to TRBJ1-1; the D is unclear. Germline CDR1 SGHRS, CDR2 YFSETQ. This CDR3 contains 14 residues. Trimming removed 0 bases at V and 7 bases at J, with 13 bases between. The CDR3 sequence: CASSLGTAGIEAFF. CDR3 in DNA: TGCGCCAGCAGCTTGGGGACCGCGGGTATTGAAGCTTTCTTT.

The J gene is TRBJ1-1, the V gene TRBV9; 10 bases map to TRBD1. CDR1 SGDLS and CDR2 YYNGEE come from the germline V gene. This CDR3 comprises 15 residues. V trimming: 0 bases; J trimming: 1 base; junction bases outside the gene matches: 0. CDR3: CASSVGTGGNTEAFF. CDR3 in DNA: TGTGCCAGCAGCGTAGGGACAGGGGGGAACACTGAAGCTTTCTTT.

The V gene is TRBV19, the J gene TRBJ2-4, with TRBD1 matching 7 bases. V gave up 5 bases and J gave up 9 bases; unmatched junction bases: 7. Germline loops: CDR1 LNHDA, CDR2 SQIVND (reference sequence). The CDR3 runs to 13 residues. Here the CDR3 reads CASSSQGVSIQYF. CDR3 nucleotide sequence: TGTGCCAGTAGTTCCCAGGGGGTGAGCATTCAGTACTTC.

The chain carries TRBV6-5 and TRBJ2-7; 11 nucleotides align to TRBD1. The CDR3 runs 15 residues. Germline-derived CDR1 and CDR2 are MNHEY and SVGAGI. V was pared by 5 bases and J by 3 bases, with 6 bases of the junction left unmatched. CDR3 nucleotide sequence: TGTGCCAGCAGTCAACCCGGGACAGGGGGCTACGAGCAGTACTTC. Residues: CASSQPGTGGYEQYF.

The chain combines TRBV13 with TRBJ2-2; TRBD2 is a possible D gene (5 bases). Trimming stripped 4 bases from V and 0 bases from J, with 12 bases between. Germline V gene sequence: CDR1 PRHDT, CDR2 FYEKMQ (reference sequence). The CDR3 contains 16 residues. The CDR3: CASSSPERPNTGELFF. The CDR3, as DNA: TGTGCCAGCAGCTCCCCTGAGCGGCCGAACACCGGGGAGCTGTTTTTT.

The chain employs TRBV7-9 and TRBJ2-5; 7 bases are shared with TRBD2. The V and J ends lost 1 base and 4 bases, in that order; junction bases with no gene match: 6. The CDR3 covers 15 residues. Germline V CDR1 and CDR2: SEHNR, FQNEAQ (reference sequence). DNA for the CDR3: TGTGCCAGCAGCTTAGGGGCGGGAGTTGTAGAGACCCAGTACTTC. This codes for CASSLGAGVVETQYF.

The chain carries TRBV11-3 and TRBJ2-7; 10 positions match TRBD2. V shed 1 base, J shed 2 bases, and the junction held 2 bases outside the gene matches. Germline CDR1 is SGHNT and CDR2 is YENEEA. CDR3 size: 15 residues. The DNA for the CDR3 is TGTGCCAGCAGCTTAGGAGGGACTAGCGCCTACGAGCAGTACTTC. The encoded protein is CASSLGGTSAYEQYF.

The chain carries TRBV5-4 and TRBJ1-2, with D tentatively TRBD1 (5 bases). CDR3 size: 13 residues. Looked up from germline, CDR1 is SGHNT and CDR2 is YYREEE (reference sequence). V shed 0 bases and J shed 7 bases, with 10 bases lying between them. The CDR3 bases are TGTGCCAGCAGCTTGGACAGGAGCACTGGCTACACCTTC. Its translation: CASSLDRSTGYTF.

The gene calls are TRBV5-1 and TRBJ2-3, with D possibly being TRBD2 (5 bases). Trimming cost V 3 bases and J 5 bases, with 10 bases left between them. CDR3 size: 13 residues. The germline gives CDR1 SGHRS, CDR2 YFSETQ. The CDR3 DNA reads TGCGCCAGCAGCTCGGCCGGGGAAGATACGCAGTATTTT. Protein sequence: CASSSAGEDTQYF.

The chain joins TRBV6-5 to TRBJ1-2; TRBD1 matches 9 bases. CDR3 length: 13 residues. V lost 6 bases and J lost 8; bases outside the gene matches: 7. Germline V CDR1 and CDR2: MNHEY, SVGAGI. The CDR3 DNA reads TGTGCCAGCAGAAAACAGGGGGCCGGGGGCTACACCTTC. It is translated as CASRKQGAGGYTF.